The next 8 T cell receptor beta chains were all read from a single sample in a study of CD8+ T cells in alopecia areata (dated by TCRdb to between 2017 and 2018). Library preparation was by the immunoSEQ multiplex PCR assay. RNA was extracted from all samples and reverse transcribed into cDNA as template for TCR sequencing. Here the immuneACCESS table is served through TCRdb, limited to in-frame sequences with V and J called. Missing clones are a known gap in these copies; in checked studies unresolved V genes cover under half, and the rest lacks a known reason. Present in this sample are roughly 150,000 clones, about three fifths of which were seen just once. Under 7.5% of the sample is taken by the ten largest. In the paper's terms, the time point label means: baseline before oral tofacitinib. This specimen was CD4+ T cells sorted from blood, taken at week 0. Source of these receptors: a human donor with alopecia areata.

V and J are TRBV30 and TRBJ1-1; no firm D call. Trimming removed 2 bases from V and 1 base from J, with 11 bases in between. This CDR3 is built from 14 residues. CDR1 and CDR2 (germline): GTSNPN, SVGIG (reference sequence). CDR3 loop: CAWSRVLWNTEAFF. In nucleotides, the CDR3 is TGTGCCTGGAGTAGGGTACTTTGGAACACTGAAGCTTTCTTT. Full variable domain (missing parts from reference TRBV30 and TRBJ1-1): SQTIHQWPATLVQPVGSPLSLECTVEGTSNPNLYWYRQAAGRGLQLLFYSVGIGQISSEVPQNLSASRPQDRQFILSSKKLLLSDSGFYLCAWSRVLWNTEAFFGQGTRLTVV.

This chain uses TRBV11-2 with TRBJ2-7, with a weak D call TRBD1 (5 bases). Per germline, CDR1 SGHAT and CDR2 FQNNGV. Trimming cost V 5 bases and J 0 bases, with 11 bases left between them. The CDR3 extends over 14 amino acids. The CDR3 DNA follows: TGTGCCAGCAGCCCCCAGGGTAACTCCTACGAGCAGTACTTC. It translates to CASSPQGNSYEQYF.

The rearrangement links TRBV7-2 to TRBJ1-5; TRBD1 might be the D (5 bases). The CDR3 has 14 residues. V gave up 8 bases and J gave up 7 bases, with 18 bases separating them. Germline CDR1 reads SGHTA; CDR2 reads FQGNSA. The DNA for the CDR3 is TGTGCCAGCGCGGAGGGGATACAAGGACAGCCCCAGCATTTT. This sequence encodes CASAEGIQGQPQHF. Variable domain in full (rest from reference TRBV7-2 and TRBJ1-5): GAGVSQSPSNKVTEKGKDVELRCDPISGHTALYWYRQSLGQGLEFLIYFQGNSAPDKSGLPSDRFSAERTGGSVSTLTIQRTQQEDSAVYLCASAEGIQGQPQHFGDGTRLSIL.

This rearrangement joins TRBV30 to TRBJ2-7, with D possibly being TRBD1 (6 bases). The CDR3 is 15 amino acids. V lost 0 bases and J lost 0, with 12 bases in between. CDR1 and CDR2 from the germline V gene are GTSNPN and SVGIG (reference sequence). As DNA, the CDR3 is TGTGCCTGGAGTGTGAAGGGGGTGAGCTCCTACGAGCAGTACTTC. Amino acids: CAWSVKGVSSYEQYF.

The chain carries TRBV29-1 and TRBJ1-2; perhaps TRBD1 as D (6 bases). V dropped 3 bases and J dropped 2 bases, with 13 bases sitting between them. The germline gives CDR1 SQVTM, CDR2 ANQGSEA. CDR3 size: 14 residues. The CDR3 loop reads CSVDGEGVNYGYTF. Written as DNA, the CDR3 is TGCAGCGTTGACGGGGAGGGGGTAAACTATGGCTACACCTTC.

The V and J genes are TRBV13 and TRBJ2-7; 11 bases are shared with TRBD2. The CDR3 has 13 amino acids. From germline, CDR1 is PRHDT and CDR2 FYEKMQ (reference sequence). Trimming removed 5 bases from V and 7 bases from J; junction bases left unmatched: 4. The CDR3 loop is CASSSRLAGEQYF. CDR3 nucleotides: TGTGCCAGCAGCAGCAGACTAGCGGGAGAGCAGTACTTC. Full variable domain (outside the CDR3, taken from reference TRBV13 and TRBJ2-7): AAGVIQSPRHLIKEKRETATLKCYPIPRHDTVYWYQQGPGQDPQFLISFYEKMQSDKGSIPDRFSAQQFSDYHSELNMSSLELGDSALYFCASSSRLAGEQYFGPGTRLTVT.

This chain uses TRBV7-2 with TRBJ1-1; D gene uncertain. The CDR3 has 14 residues. Germline V gives CDR1 SGHTA, CDR2 FQGNSA. V was shortened by 5 bases and J by 0 bases, with 10 bases between the two germline ends. The CDR3 loop reads CASSPGQLNTEAFF. The CDR3 nucleotides read TGTGCCAGCAGCCCGGGCCAGCTGAACACTGAAGCTTTCTTT.

This chain uses TRBV4-2 with TRBJ1-2; TRBD1 aligns across 9 bases. Germline CDR1 LGHNA, CDR2 YNFKEQ. The CDR3 runs 15 residues. Germline trimming cut 1 base from V and 7 bases from J; bases unmatched to any gene: 7. CDR3: CASSQASTGGLGYTF. The CDR3 DNA is TGTGCCAGCAGCCAAGCTTCTACAGGGGGCCTTGGCTACACCTTC.